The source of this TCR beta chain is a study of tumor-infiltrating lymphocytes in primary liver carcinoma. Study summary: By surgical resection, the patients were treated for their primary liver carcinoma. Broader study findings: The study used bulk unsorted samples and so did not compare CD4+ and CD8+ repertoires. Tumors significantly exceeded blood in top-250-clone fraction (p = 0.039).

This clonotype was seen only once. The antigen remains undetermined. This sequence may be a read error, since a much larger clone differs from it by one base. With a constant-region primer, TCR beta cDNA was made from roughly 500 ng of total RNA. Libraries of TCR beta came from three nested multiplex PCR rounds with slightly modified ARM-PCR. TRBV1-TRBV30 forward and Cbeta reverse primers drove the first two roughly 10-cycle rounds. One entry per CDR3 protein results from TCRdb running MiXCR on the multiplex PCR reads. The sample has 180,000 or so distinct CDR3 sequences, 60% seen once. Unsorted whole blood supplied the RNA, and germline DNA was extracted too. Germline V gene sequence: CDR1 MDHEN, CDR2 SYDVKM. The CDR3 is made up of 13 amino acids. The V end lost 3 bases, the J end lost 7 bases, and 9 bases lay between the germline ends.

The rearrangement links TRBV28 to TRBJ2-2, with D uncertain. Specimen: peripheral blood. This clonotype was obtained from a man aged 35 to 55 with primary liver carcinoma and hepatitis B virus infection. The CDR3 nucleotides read TGTGCCAGCAGTTTGGCACAAATCGGGGAGCTGTTTTTT. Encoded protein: CASSLAQIGELFF. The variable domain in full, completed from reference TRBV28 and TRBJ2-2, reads DVKVTQSSRYLVKRTGEKVFLECVQDMDHENMFWYRQDPGLGLRLIYFSYDVKMKEKGDIPEGYSVSREKKERFSLILESASTNQTSMYLCASSLAQIGELFFGEGSRLTVL.